Listed here are 25 T cell receptor beta chains from one sample, sequenced in a study of blood T cell repertoires in COVID-19 (dated by TCRdb to the early 2020s). The receptor library was made with the immunoSEQ multiplex PCR assay. Held by TCRdb, this immuneACCESS table contains in-frame sequences only and omits some clones. Under half of the omission traces to an unresolved V gene where checked; the cause of the rest is unknown. The sample includes approximately 360,000 clones, with around 89% observed a single time. Jointly, the top ten make up 0.95% to 1.5% of the sample. What was sequenced was peripheral blood. The receptors shown here come from a man aged 40-49 years with acute or convalescent COVID-19.

The gene calls are TRBV6-2 or TRBV6-3 and TRBJ1-1; D gene uncertain. The CDR3 loop spans 16 amino acids. Germline assignment: CDR1 MNHEY and CDR2 SVGEGT. Trimming took 1 base from V and 3 from J, leaving 15 bases between them. The CDR3 here is CASSYLRHRRDTEAFF. The CDR3 coding sequence is TGTGCCAGCAGTTACTTAAGACACCGGAGGGACACTGAAGCTTTCTTT.

The V and J genes are TRBV11-2 and TRBJ2-1; 8 bases agree with TRBD2. The CDR3 length is 14 residues. V lost 2 bases to trimming and J lost 8 bases; unmatched junction nucleotides: 5. Germline-derived CDR1 and CDR2 are SGHAT and FQNNGV. CDR3 in DNA: TGTGCCAGCAGCTTAAGCGGGAGCCGGGATGAGCAGTTCTTC. Translation gives CASSLSGSRDEQFF.

The rearrangement uses TRBV19 and TRBJ2-7; 9 bases map to TRBD1. Per the germline V gene, CDR1 is LNHDA and CDR2 is SQIVND (reference sequence). CDR3 length: 15 amino acids. Trimming at V came to 5 bases and at J to 3 bases, leaving 8 bases not matched to a gene. CDR3 in DNA: TGTGCCAGTAGTGTAAGACAGGGGGACGGCTACGAGCAGTACTTC. Translation: CASSVRQGDGYEQYF.

Judged by abundance, this clone is medium-sized. The J gene is TRBJ2-2, the V gene TRBV6-4; 8 bases fit TRBD1. After removal of 3 bases from V and 0 bases from J, the junction contained 3 bases not matched to a gene. Germline lookup yields CDR1 MRHNA and CDR2 SNTAGT. This CDR3 has 16 residues. In DNA form, the CDR3 reads TGTGCCAGCAGTGATGGACAGGGCTCGAACACCGGGGAGCTGTTTTTT. Translated: CASSDGQGSNTGELFF.

This chain uses TRBV19 with TRBJ2-1; 11 bases match TRBD1. CDR1 LNHDA and CDR2 SQIVND come from the germline V gene (reference sequence). This CDR3 spans 16 amino acids. V shed 4 bases, J shed 6 bases, and the junction held 8 bases outside the gene matches. CDR3 amino acids: CASSTQDRGPVNEQFF. In DNA form, the CDR3 reads TGTGCCAGTAGTACCCAGGACAGGGGGCCAGTCAATGAGCAGTTCTTC.

The chain joins TRBV19 to TRBJ1-1, with D possibly TRBD1 on 6 matching bases. Per germline, CDR1 LNHDA and CDR2 SQIVND (reference sequence). CDR3 length equals 14 residues. Deletions cut 5 bases from V and 2 bases from J, with 12 bases between. CDR3 sequence: CASSDRFGNTEAFF. CDR3 in DNA: TGTGCCAGTAGTGACAGGTTTGGAAACACTGAAGCTTTCTTT.

The V gene is TRBV7-9, the J gene TRBJ1-2; D call uncertain. Germline V gene sequence: CDR1 SEHNR, CDR2 FQNEAQ (reference sequence). The V end was cut by 1 base, the J end by 6 bases, with 9 bases between. There are 13 residues in the CDR3. In nucleotides, the CDR3 is TGTGCCAGCAGCTTAGTGTTGGGAGATGGCTACACCTTC. Its protein product is CASSLVLGDGYTF.

The chain uses TRBV7-9 and TRBJ2-3; D might be TRBD2 (5 bases). Germline V gives CDR1 SEHNR, CDR2 FQNEAQ (reference sequence). Trimming took off 1 base at V and 5 bases at J, with 16 bases between the two ends. The CDR3 runs to 16 residues. For the CDR3, the DNA is TGTGCCAGCAGCTTAGGGACGGCTAGCCCAAAAGATACGCAGTATTTT. Protein: CASSLGTASPKDTQYF.

The chain links TRBV5-1 to TRBJ2-7; 9 bases match TRBD2. CDR1 is SGHRS and CDR2 is YFSETQ in the germline V gene. This CDR3 has 14 residues. Trimming removed 5 bases from V and 7 bases from J; junction bases left unmatched: 10. CDR3 region: CASSPTSGPGEQYF. The CDR3 DNA reads as TGCGCCAGCAGTCCGACTAGCGGCCCCGGAGAGCAGTACTTC.

The chain joins TRBV6-1 to TRBJ1-1, with 7 bases identical to TRBD1. Germline V gives CDR1 MNHNS, CDR2 SASEGT. The CDR3 is 15 residues long. V was clipped by 3 bases and J by 4 bases; unmatched bases: 8. For the CDR3, the DNA is TGTGCCAGCAGTGACATGACAGGGTGGGGCACTGAAGCTTTCTTT. This translates into CASSDMTGWGTEAFF.

The V and J genes are TRBV3-1 (or the pseudogene TRBV3-2) and TRBJ2-1; D remains unclear. Germline loops: CDR1 LGHDT, CDR2 YNNKEL (reference sequence). The CDR3 consists of 14 residues. Trimming removed 1 base at V and 6 bases at J, with 10 bases between. CDR3 region: CASSQGLHLNEQFF. In DNA form, the CDR3 reads TGTGCCAGCAGCCAAGGTTTACACCTCAATGAGCAGTTCTTC.

The gene calls are TRBV29-1 and TRBJ1-6; 7 nucleotides line up with TRBD1. The CDR3 is 14 residues long. Germline CDR1 and CDR2: SQVTM and ANQGSEA. The J segment lost 1 base and the V segment lost 6 bases, leaving 3 bases of the junction unmatched. The CDR3 loop reads CSVRQGSYNSPLHF. The CDR3 nucleotides are TGCAGCGTCCGACAGGGATCCTATAATTCACCCCTCCACTTT.

The chain links TRBV12-3 or TRBV12-4 to TRBJ1-1; D perhaps matches TRBD1 (5 bases). The V gene lost 3 bases and the J gene lost 8 bases, with 10 bases spanning the gap. The CDR3 is 12 amino acids. As DNA, the CDR3 is TGTGCCAGCAGTTTTGGACAACGGGAAGCTTTCTTT. This translates into CASSFGQREAFF.

The rearrangement joins TRBV12-3 or TRBV12-4 to TRBJ2-2; D gene unclear. This CDR3 region has 12 residues. The V and J ends lost 6 bases and 7 bases respectively, with 9 bases between them. CDR3 sequence reads: CASSPGVGELFF. Here the CDR3 DNA reads TGTGCCAGCAGCCCAGGTGTCGGGGAGCTGTTTTTT.

This clone has only a few counts. The chain employs TRBV19 and TRBJ1-1; D gene unclear. The CDR3 is made up of 14 amino acids. Trimming stripped 2 bases from V and 0 bases from J, with 7 bases between. Germline V gene lookup returns CDR1 LNHDA and CDR2 SQIVND (reference sequence). DNA of the CDR3: TGTGCCAGTAGTATAAGACATTTGAACACTGAAGCTTTCTTT. Amino acids: CASSIRHLNTEAFF. Full variable domain (missing parts from reference TRBV19 and TRBJ1-1): DGGITQSPKYLFRKEGQNVTLSCEQNLNHDAMYWYRQDPGQGLRLIYYSQIVNDFQKGDIAEGYSVSREKKESFPLTVTSAQKNPTAFYLCASSIRHLNTEAFFGQGTRLTVV.

This clone was recorded once. The chain is built from TRBV30 and TRBJ2-2, with D uncertain. Per germline, CDR1 GTSNPN and CDR2 SVGIG (reference sequence). V gave up 1 base and J gave up 1 base, with 13 bases separating them. This CDR3 is built from 16 residues. CDR3 DNA sequence: TGTGCCTGGAGTGATTACTACGACGTGAACACCGGGGAGCTGTTTTTT. Its protein product is CAWSDYYDVNTGELFF.

The rearrangement links TRBV5-1 to TRBJ1-1, with D unclear. Germline assignment: CDR1 SGHRS and CDR2 YFSETQ. This CDR3 comprises 14 residues. With 0 bases removed from V and 1 base from J, the gap between germline ends came to 7 bases. The CDR3 bases are TGCGCCAGCAGCTTGGACGGAGCGAACACTGAAGCTTTCTTT. Its protein is CASSLDGANTEAFF.

The chain combines TRBV27 with TRBJ2-7, with D uncertain. This CDR3 has 14 amino acids. Trimming left V 3 bases short and J 0 bases short, with 9 bases between. CDR1 is MNHEY, CDR2 SMNVEV, per germline (reference sequence). The CDR3 nucleotides read TGTGCCAGCAGTTTCTCTCTATACTCCTACGAGCAGTACTTC. As protein: CASSFSLYSYEQYF.

This rearrangement joins TRBV28 to TRBJ2-7, with 8 nucleotides matching TRBD1. The length of the CDR3 is 12 residues. CDR1 and CDR2 from the germline V gene are MDHEN and SYDVKM. Trimming removed 5 bases from V and 13 bases from J; junction bases left unmatched: 10. For the CDR3, the DNA is TGTGCCAGCAGTGAGATGTGGACAGGGCGTTACTTC. It translates to CASSEMWTGRYF.

The CDR3 loop reads CASSVGSGQLFNSPLHF. The CDR3 DNA reads as TGTGCCAGCAGCGTAGGCTCGGGACAGCTCTTTAATTCACCCCTCCACTTT. The gene calls are TRBV9 and TRBJ1-6, with 7 bases fitting TRBD1. CDR3 length: 17 amino acids. Trimming cost V 0 bases and J 6 bases; bases outside gene matches: 9. Per germline, CDR1 SGDLS and CDR2 YYNGEE.

This clone has a handful of counts. The chain joins TRBV19 to TRBJ2-7; TRBD2 agrees at 8 bases. This CDR3 contains 14 residues. The germline gives CDR1 LNHDA, CDR2 SQIVND (reference sequence). Trimming cost V 5 bases and J 1 base; bases outside gene matches: 4. In DNA, the CDR3 is TGTGCCAGTAGTCAGAGCGGGGGTTCCTACGAGCAGTACTTC. Translated: CASSQSGGSYEQYF.

This chain joins TRBV7-8 and TRBJ1-1, with 11 bases aligning to TRBD1. In germline, CDR1 is SGHVS, CDR2 FQNEAQ. Trimming cost V 1 base and J 1 base; bases outside gene matches: 5. This CDR3 comprises 17 residues. The CDR3 nucleotides are TGTGCCAGCAGCTTAGGCGGGACAGGGGGAGGGAACACTGAAGCTTTCTTT. Its protein is CASSLGGTGGGNTEAFF.

The chain employs TRBV10-3 and TRBJ1-6, with D maybe TRBD1 (5 bases). This CDR3 has 18 amino acids. Trimming left V 6 bases short and J 0 bases short, with 18 bases between. The V gene's germline CDR1 is ENHRY and CDR2 SYGVKD. The CDR3 DNA sequence: TGTGCCATCAGGGGGGGACGGACCCTAAGCTCCTATAATTCACCCCTCCACTTT. Translating it yields CAIRGGRTLSSYNSPLHF.

V gene TRBV7-8 combines with J gene TRBJ2-4; TRBD2 matches at 14 bases. Germline CDR1 SGHVS, CDR2 FQNEAQ. This CDR3 contains 18 residues. Unmatched junction bases numbered 8, after V lost 5 bases and J lost 2 bases. Here the CDR3 DNA reads TGTGCCAGCAGCCTACCGGGACTAGCGGGAGTGACCAAAAACATTCAGTACTTC. Translating gives CASSLPGLAGVTKNIQYF. The full variable domain, its missing parts supplied by reference TRBV7-8 and TRBJ2-4, is GAGVSQSPRYKVAKRGQDVALRCDPISGHVSLFWYQQALGQGPEFLTYFQNEAQLDKSGLPSDRFFAERPEGSVSTLKIQRTQQEDSAVYLCASSLPGLAGVTKNIQYFGAGTRLSVL.

Written as DNA, the CDR3 is TGTGCCAGCAGCTTGGGCCTAGCCGATGAAAAACTGTTTTTT. It specifies CASSLGLADEKLFF. This chain uses TRBV6-5 with TRBJ1-4; D gene ambiguous. The CDR3 consists of 14 residues. Germline-derived CDR1 and CDR2 are MNHEY and SVGAGI. Trimming took off 6 bases at V and 6 bases at J, with 14 bases between the two ends.